The entry below gives a single T cell receptor beta chain sequence along with its context. The antigen this receptor binds is unknown. No much larger clone exists at a distance of one base, and base qualities are not known. The V and J ends are trimmed by 5 bases and 8 bases, leaving 16 bases between them. The CDR3 measures 14 amino acids from cysteine to phenylalanine. Only the CDR3 part of the read is kept: 42 bases, read in frame from the first base. From the germline V gene, CDR1 is MDHEN and CDR2 is SYDVKM. In the prospective study, participants were about 18 to 95 years old, resided in about two dozen geographic areas of the United States, and were enrolled through a virtual design. In the prospective study, cohorts were assigned on the basis of participant-reported clinical history obtained from a screening survey and a study questionnaire. ImmuneRACE Cohort 3 recovered participants were defined by two consecutive negative NP/OP PCR tests, healthcare professional clearance, or symptom resolution. Each participant in the prospective study had whole blood, serum and a nasopharyngeal or oropharyngeal swab collected by mobile phlebotomists. Over a 2-month period, participants in the prospective study had the option of providing additional blood draws and questionnaires. Before DNA extraction, prospective study blood samples were shipped either frozen or at room temperature.

These data originate in a study of blood T cell repertoires in COVID-19 (dated by TCRdb to between 2020 and 2021). About the investigation overall: The collaborator samples originated in the United States, Italy and Spain and spanned the acute and convalescent phases of COVID-19. The dataset comprised deeply sampled blood TCRbeta repertoires from subjects exposed to, actively infected with, or recovered from COVID-19. The samples were drawn from the first 160 participants of the ongoing ImmuneRACE study and from more than 1,000 subjects provided by 6 global collaborators. The repertoires were made available in a free public database intended to serve as a resource for research on the immune response to SARS-CoV-2. Where available, HLA class I and class II types were obtained from metadata supplied by the sample provider rather than from assay-based typing. Sample metadata almost always included a de-identified subject ID, COVID-19 status, age in years and sex. The material from the prospective study consisted of cDNA or gDNA derived from T cells, B-cell-depleted T cells, or PBMCs.

TCRbeta CDR3 regions were amplified from genomic DNA by means of the immunoSEQ Assay, a bias-controlled multiplex PCR. On the study's bioinformatics: The number of nucleated cells in each sample was estimated from the amplification of reference gene primers within the assay. Sequence reads were collapsed and filtered to measure the absolute abundance of every unique TCRbeta CDR3 rearrangement. For each sample, productive Simpson clonality was calculated as the square root of Simpson's diversity index across productive rearrangements. Entries here come from immuneACCESS through TCRdb and include only in-frame sequences with V and J called. Some clones fail to appear in such tables; in the studies checked, an unresolved V gene covers under half of the shortfall, and the cause of the remainder is unknown. V and J calls and clone size are given by that table; D and trimming were obtained from the DNA. The sample yields 200,000 to 250,000 clones; under 90% were counted once. About 1.8% of the sample is taken by the ten largest.

Summary of the overall study and its limitations: The amount of clinical and demographic metadata varied by source and participant and was provided uncurated.

This chain joins TRBV28 to TRBJ2-1; the D gene is perhaps TRBD1, on 5 matching bases. Sequencing used PBMCs or T cells enriched from blood (not recorded which). The sequence was collected from a man in his sixties who had recovered from COVID-19. Here the CDR3 is given as CASSTAGKSDEQFF. The nucleotide sequence is given as TGTGCCAGCAGTACAGCAGGGAAATCGGATGAGCAGTTCTTC.